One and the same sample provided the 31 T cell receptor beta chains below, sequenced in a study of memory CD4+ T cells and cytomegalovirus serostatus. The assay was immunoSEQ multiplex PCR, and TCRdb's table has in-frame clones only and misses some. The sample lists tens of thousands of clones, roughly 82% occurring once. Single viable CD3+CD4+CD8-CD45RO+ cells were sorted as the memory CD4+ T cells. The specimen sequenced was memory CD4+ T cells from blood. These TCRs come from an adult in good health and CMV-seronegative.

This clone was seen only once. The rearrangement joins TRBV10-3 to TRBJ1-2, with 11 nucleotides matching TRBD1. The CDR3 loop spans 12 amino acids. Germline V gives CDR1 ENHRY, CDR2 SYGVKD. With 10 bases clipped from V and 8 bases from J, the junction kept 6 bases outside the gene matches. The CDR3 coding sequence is TGTGCCACCGGACAGGGGGCAGGAGGCTACACCTTC. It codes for CATGQGAGGYTF.

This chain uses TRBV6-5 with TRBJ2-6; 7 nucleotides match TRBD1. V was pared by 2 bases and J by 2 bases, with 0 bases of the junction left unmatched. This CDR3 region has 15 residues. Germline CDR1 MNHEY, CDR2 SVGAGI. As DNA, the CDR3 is TGTGCCAGCAGTTACCAGGGGGCTGGGGCCAACGTCCTGACTTTC. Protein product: CASSYQGAGANVLTF.

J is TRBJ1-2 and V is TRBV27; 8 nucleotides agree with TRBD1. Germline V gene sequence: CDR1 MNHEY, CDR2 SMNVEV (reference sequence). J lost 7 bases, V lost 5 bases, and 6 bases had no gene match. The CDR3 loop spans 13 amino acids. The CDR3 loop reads CASSHGQGGGYTF. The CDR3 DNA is TGTGCCAGCAGTCATGGACAGGGAGGTGGCTACACCTTC.

The CDR3 DNA is TGTGCCACCAGCGTCCAGGGCAGGGCCGGTCAGCCCCAGCATTTT. Encoded protein: CATSVQGRAGQPQHF. The chain combines TRBV15 with TRBJ1-5; D possibly corresponds to TRBD1 (5 bases). The CDR3 contains 15 residues. Trimming stripped 5 bases from V and 6 bases from J, with 17 bases between. CDR1 and CDR2 from the germline V gene are LNHNV and YYDKDF (reference sequence). The full variable domain, completed using reference TRBV15 and TRBJ1-5, is DAMVIQNPRYQVTQFGKPVTLSCSQTLNHNVMYWYQQKSSQAPKLLFHYYDKDFNNEADTPDNFQSRRPNTSFCFLDIRSPGLGDTAMYLCATSVQGRAGQPQHFGDGTRLSIL.

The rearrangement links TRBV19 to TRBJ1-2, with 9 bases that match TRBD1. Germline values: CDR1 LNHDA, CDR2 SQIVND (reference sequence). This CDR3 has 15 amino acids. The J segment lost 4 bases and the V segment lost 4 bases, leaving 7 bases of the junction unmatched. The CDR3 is CASSSGQGQPYGYTF. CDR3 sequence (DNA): TGTGCCAGTAGTAGCGGACAGGGGCAGCCCTATGGCTACACCTTC.

The CDR3 loop reads CASSGGQDSPLHF. The CDR3 DNA is TGTGCCAGCAGCGGGGGCCAGGATTCACCCCTCCACTTT. This chain uses TRBV7-3 with TRBJ1-6, with D tentatively TRBD1 (6 bases). The CDR3 spans 13 residues. The V gene's germline CDR1 is SGHTA and CDR2 FQGTGA. Trimming shortened V by 5 bases and J by 8 bases, and 10 bases separated the two germline ends. The whole variable domain, remainder taken from reference TRBV7-3 and TRBJ1-6, is GAGVSQTPSNKVTEKGKYVELRCDPISGHTALYWYRQSLGQGPEFLIYFQGTGAADDSGLPNDRFFAVRPEGSVSTLKIQRTERGDSAVYLCASSGGQDSPLHFGNGTRLTVT.

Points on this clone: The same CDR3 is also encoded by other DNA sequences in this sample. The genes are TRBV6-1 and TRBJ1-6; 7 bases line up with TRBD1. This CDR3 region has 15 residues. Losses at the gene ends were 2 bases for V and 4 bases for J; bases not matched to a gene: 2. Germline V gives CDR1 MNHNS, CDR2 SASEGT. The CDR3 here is CASSERGQYNSPLHF. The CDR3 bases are TGTGCCAGCAGTGAACGGGGACAGTATAATTCACCCCTCCACTTT.

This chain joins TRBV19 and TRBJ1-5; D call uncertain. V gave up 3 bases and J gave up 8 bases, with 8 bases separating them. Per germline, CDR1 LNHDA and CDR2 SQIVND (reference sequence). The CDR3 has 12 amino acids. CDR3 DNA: TGTGCCAGTAGTATGCTCCGAGAGCCCCAGCATTTT. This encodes CASSMLREPQHF.

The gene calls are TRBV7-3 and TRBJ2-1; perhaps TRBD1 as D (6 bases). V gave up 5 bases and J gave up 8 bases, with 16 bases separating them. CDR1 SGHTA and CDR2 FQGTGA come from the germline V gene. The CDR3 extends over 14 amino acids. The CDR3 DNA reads TGTGCCAGCAGCGAGACAGGTAGTGTCCATGAGCAGTTCTTC. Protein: CASSETGSVHEQFF.

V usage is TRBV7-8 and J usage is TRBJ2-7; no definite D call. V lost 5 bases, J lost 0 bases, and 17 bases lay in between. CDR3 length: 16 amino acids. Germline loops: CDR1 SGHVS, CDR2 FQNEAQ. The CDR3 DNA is TGTGCCAGCAGCCCCCCGAGGAGCGCGAGCTCCTACGAGCAGTACTTC. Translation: CASSPPRSASSYEQYF. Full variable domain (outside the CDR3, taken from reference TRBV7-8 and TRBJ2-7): GAGVSQSPRYKVAKRGQDVALRCDPISGHVSLFWYQQALGQGPEFLTYFQNEAQLDKSGLPSDRFFAERPEGSVSTLKIQRTQQEDSAVYLCASSPPRSASSYEQYFGPGTRLTVT.

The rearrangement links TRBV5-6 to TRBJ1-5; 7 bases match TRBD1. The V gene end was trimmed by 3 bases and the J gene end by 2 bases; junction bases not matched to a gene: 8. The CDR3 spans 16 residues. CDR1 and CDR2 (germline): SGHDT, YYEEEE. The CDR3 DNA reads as TGTGCCAGCAGCTCCAAACGACAGGGCGGCAATCAGCCCCAGCATTTT. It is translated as CASSSKRQGGNQPQHF.

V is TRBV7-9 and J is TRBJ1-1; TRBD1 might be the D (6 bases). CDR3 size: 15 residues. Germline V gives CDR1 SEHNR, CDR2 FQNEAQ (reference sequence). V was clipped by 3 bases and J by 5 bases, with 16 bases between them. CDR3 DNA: TGTGCCAGCAGCTTTATTGGGGGCTCGGGGACTGAAGCTTTCTTT. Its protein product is CASSFIGGSGTEAFF. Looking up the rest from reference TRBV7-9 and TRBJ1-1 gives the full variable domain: DTGVSQNPRHKITKRGQNVTFRCDPISEHNRLYWYRQTLGQGPEFLTYFQNEAQLEKSRLLSDRFSAERPKGSFSTLEIQRTEQGDSAMYLCASSFIGGSGTEAFFGQGTRLTVV.

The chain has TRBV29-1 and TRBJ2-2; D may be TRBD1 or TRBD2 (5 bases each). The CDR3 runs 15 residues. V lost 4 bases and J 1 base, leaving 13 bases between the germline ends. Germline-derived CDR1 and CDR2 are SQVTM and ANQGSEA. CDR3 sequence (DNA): TGCAGCGTTGGAGGGGCAGCTAAGAACACCGGGGAGCTGTTTTTT. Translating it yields CSVGGAAKNTGELFF.

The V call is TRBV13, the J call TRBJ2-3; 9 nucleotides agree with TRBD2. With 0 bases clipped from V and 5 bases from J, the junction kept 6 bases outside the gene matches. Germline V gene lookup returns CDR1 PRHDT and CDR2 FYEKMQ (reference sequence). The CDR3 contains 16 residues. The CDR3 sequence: CASSLGGLAGRDTQYF. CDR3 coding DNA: TGTGCCAGCAGCTTAGGCGGCCTAGCGGGGCGAGATACGCAGTATTTT.

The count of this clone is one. CDR3 loop: CASSLWRGGTDTQYF. CDR3 coding DNA: TGTGCCAGCAGCCTTTGGCGGGGGGGCACAGATACGCAGTATTTT. V is TRBV28 and J is TRBJ2-3, with 8 bases that match TRBD2. Germline CDR1 reads MDHEN; CDR2 reads SYDVKM. CDR3 length equals 15 residues. The ends lost 6 bases at V and 1 base at J; junction bases unmatched: 6.

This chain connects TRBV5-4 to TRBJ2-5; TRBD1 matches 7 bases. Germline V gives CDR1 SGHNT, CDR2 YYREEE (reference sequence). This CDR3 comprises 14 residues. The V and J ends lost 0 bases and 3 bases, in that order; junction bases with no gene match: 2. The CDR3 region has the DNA TGTGCCAGCAGCTTGGTTGGACAGGAAGAGACCCAGTACTTC. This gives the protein CASSLVGQEETQYF.

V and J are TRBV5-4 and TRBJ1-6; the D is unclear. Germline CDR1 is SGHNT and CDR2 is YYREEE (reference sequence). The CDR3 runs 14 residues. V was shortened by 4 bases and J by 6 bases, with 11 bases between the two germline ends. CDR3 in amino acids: CASSREYSNSPLHF. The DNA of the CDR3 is TGTGCCAGCAGCCGCGAGTACAGTAATTCACCCCTCCACTTT.

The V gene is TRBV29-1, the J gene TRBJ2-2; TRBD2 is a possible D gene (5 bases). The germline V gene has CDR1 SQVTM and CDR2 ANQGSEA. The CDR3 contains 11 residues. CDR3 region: CTVSGGGELFF. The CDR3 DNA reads TGCACCGTAAGCGGCGGCGGGGAGCTGTTTTTT.

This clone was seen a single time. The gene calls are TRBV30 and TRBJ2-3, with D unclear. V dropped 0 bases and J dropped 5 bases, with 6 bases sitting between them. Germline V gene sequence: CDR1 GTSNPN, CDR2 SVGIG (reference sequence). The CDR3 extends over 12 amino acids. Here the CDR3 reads CAWSVSGDTQYF. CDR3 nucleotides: TGTGCCTGGAGTGTTTCCGGAGATACGCAGTATTTT.

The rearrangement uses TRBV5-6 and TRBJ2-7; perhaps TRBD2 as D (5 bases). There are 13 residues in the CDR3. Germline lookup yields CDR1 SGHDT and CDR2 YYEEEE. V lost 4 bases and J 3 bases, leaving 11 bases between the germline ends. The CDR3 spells CASSRLAVYEQYF. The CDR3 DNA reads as TGTGCCAGCAGCCGGCTAGCAGTCTACGAGCAGTACTTC.

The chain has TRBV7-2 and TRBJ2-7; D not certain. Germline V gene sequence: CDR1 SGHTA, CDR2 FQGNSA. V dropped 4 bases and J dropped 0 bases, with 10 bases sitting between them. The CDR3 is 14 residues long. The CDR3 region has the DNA TGTGCCAGCAGCTGGCTATCTAGCTCCTACGAGCAGTACTTC. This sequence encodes CASSWLSSSYEQYF. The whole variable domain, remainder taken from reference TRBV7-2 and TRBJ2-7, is GAGVSQSPSNKVTEKGKDVELRCDPISGHTALYWYRQSLGQGLEFLIYFQGNSAPDKSGLPSDRFSAERTGGSVSTLTIQRTQQEDSAVYLCASSWLSSSYEQYFGPGTRLTVT.

In nucleotides, the CDR3 is TGTGCCAGCAGCACGGACAGGAACTATGGCTACACCTTC. Residues: CASSTDRNYGYTF. The chain combines TRBV5-6 with TRBJ1-2; 7 bases fit TRBD1. The trim removed 4 bases at V and 2 bases at J, leaving 2 bases unmatched. Germline V lookup: CDR1 SGHDT, CDR2 YYEEEE. CDR3 length equals 13 residues.

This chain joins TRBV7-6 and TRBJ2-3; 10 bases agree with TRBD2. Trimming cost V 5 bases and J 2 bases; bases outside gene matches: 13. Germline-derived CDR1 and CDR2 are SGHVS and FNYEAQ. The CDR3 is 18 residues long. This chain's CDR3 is CASSTSGGASYPTDTQYF. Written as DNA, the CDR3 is TGTGCCAGCAGCACGAGCGGGGGGGCTTCATACCCCACAGATACGCAGTATTTT.

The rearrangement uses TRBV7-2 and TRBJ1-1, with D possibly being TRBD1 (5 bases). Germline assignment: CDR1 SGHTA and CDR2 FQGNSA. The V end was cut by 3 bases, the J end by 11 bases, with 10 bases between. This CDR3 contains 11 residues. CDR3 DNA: TGTGCCAGCAGCTTGGGGCGAGACGCTTTCTTT. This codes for CASSLGRDAFF.

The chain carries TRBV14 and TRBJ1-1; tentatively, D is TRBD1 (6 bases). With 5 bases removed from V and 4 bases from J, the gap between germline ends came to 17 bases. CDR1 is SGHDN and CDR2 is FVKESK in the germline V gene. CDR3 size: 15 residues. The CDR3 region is CASSAHATGSTEAFF. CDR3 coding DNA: TGTGCCAGCAGCGCTCACGCTACAGGGAGCACTGAAGCTTTCTTT.

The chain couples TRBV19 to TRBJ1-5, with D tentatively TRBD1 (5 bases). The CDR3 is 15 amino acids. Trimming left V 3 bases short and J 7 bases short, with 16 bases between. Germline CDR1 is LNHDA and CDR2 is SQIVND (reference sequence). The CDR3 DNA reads TGTGCCAGTAGTATTGAAGGGGCGCGGGGCCAGCCCCAGCATTTT. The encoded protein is CASSIEGARGQPQHF.

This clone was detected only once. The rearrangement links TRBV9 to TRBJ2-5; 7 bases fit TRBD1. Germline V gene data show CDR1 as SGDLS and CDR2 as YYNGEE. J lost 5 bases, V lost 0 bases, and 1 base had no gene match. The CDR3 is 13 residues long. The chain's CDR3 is CASSVGGGETQYF. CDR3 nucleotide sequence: TGTGCCAGCAGCGTAGGAGGGGGCGAGACCCAGTACTTC.

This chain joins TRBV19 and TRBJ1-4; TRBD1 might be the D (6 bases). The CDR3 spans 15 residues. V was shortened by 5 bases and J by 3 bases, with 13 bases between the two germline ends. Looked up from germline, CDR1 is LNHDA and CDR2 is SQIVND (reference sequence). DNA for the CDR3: TGTGCCAGTAGTCCGACAGGAGCCCCTAATGAAAAACTGTTTTTT. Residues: CASSPTGAPNEKLFF.

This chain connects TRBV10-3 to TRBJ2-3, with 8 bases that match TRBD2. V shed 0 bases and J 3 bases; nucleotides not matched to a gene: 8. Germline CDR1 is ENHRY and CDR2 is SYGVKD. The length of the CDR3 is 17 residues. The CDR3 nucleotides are TGTGCCATCAGTGAGTCCAAGGCGGGGGGCAGTACAGATACGCAGTATTTT. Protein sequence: CAISESKAGGSTDTQYF.

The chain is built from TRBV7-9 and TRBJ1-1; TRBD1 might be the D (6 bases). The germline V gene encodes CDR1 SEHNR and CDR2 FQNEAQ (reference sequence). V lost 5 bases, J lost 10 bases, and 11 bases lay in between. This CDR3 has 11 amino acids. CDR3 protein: CASSRGRGAFF. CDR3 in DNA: TGTGCCAGCAGCCGGGGGCGAGGAGCTTTCTTT.

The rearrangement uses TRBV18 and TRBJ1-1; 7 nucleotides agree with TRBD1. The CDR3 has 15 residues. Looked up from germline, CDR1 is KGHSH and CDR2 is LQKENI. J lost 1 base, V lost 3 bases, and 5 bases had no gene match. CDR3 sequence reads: CASSPTGLENTEAFF. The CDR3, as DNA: TGTGCCAGCTCACCGACAGGGTTGGAGAACACTGAAGCTTTCTTT. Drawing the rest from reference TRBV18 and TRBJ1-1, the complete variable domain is NAGVMQNPRHLVRRRGQEARLRCSPMKGHSHVYWYRQLPEEGLKFMVYLQKENIIDESGMPKERFSAEFPKEGPSILRIQQVVRGDSAAYFCASSPTGLENTEAFFGQGTRLTVV.